This T cell receptor (beta chain) is drawn from a study of metastatic and nonmetastatic thyroid tumors. Background on the study: Patients with malignant and benign thyroid disease provided blood and tumor or nodule tissue, whose repertoires were compared.

Findings of the study overall: Significantly greater TCR beta diversity was reportedly found in malignant thyroid tumors than in benign nodules (in blood and tumor).

Ten or more counts support this clone. Its antigen is currently unknown. Patients were all untreated before their thyroid surgery. Germline V gene sequence: CDR1 MNHEY, CDR2 SVGAGI. V was clipped by 9 bases and J by 7 bases, with 32 bases between them. The length of the CDR3 is 18 residues. In the authors' workflow: A papillary thyroid cancer distant-metastasis classifier was built from CDR3 differences across clinicopathological groups. TCRdb reanalyzed the PCR reads with MiXCR. TCRdb's processing, not the authors', yielded these V and J calls. The sample lists tens of thousands of clones; about a sixth were seen once.

The chain carries TRBV6-5 and TRBJ2-3; perhaps D is TRBD1 or TRBD2 (5 bases each). Specimen: blood. The TCR was taken from a female donor with papillary thyroid cancer or a benign thyroid nodule (not recorded which). Some clones in this sample may be carry-over from other donors' samples. Here the CDR3 reads CASRQGSLRWDEQHTQYF. CDR3 DNA: TGTGCCAGTCGCCAGGGATCCCTTCGGTGGGACGAACAGCATACGCAGTATTTT.